This T cell receptor beta chain was recovered during a study of shared clonotypes between healthy human individuals. On this clone itself: Its specificity is not known.

Germline V CDR1 and CDR2: MNHNS, SASEGT. V was clipped by 9 bases and J by 7 bases; unmatched bases: 8. The CDR3 is made up of 12 amino acids. Findings of the study overall: About 5% of naive CD4 clonotypes were common to four donors. Estimated clonotype richness was generally higher in naive than memory subsets.

The authors distributed each subset's genomic DNA evenly over several immunoSEQ plates. The protocol was immunoSEQ multiplex PCR, while the TCRdb copy is restricted to in-frame clones and leaves out a portion. The repertoire includes 2 million to 2.5 million clones, approximately 96% of them detected once, and approximately 0.13% sits in the top ten. The sample was naive CD4+ T cells sorted from blood. Stated subset: CD45RA+ positively selected. The source of this sequence is a man between 18 and 35 years old in good health. This rearrangement joins TRBV6-1 to TRBJ2-7; 8 bases map to TRBD1. CDR3 coding DNA: TGTGCCAGTCGGGACAGGCCGTCGGAGCAGTACTTC. Translating gives CASRDRPSEQYF.